Listed below are T cell receptor beta chains from one sample, sequenced in a study of blood T cell repertoires in COVID-19. The repertoire was sequenced with immunoSEQ multiplex PCR; TCRdb's copy has only in-frame clones and lacks some. Of fewer than 350,000 clones detected, approximately 90% appear once; the ten largest clones hold 1.6%. The sequencing input was peripheral blood. The receptors originated from a woman in her twenties or thirties with COVID-19, enrolled during active disease. The CDR3 runs from the conserved cysteine through the conserved F or W. Each record gives: D gene, CDR3 length, clone size, V gene, J gene, CDR3 protein, CDR3 DNA. A D gene is named only where the DNA matches it firmly. A row's size may be missing; if present it is once, few, many or a size class.

TRBD1	17	NA	TRBV7-8	TRBJ1-2	CASSLVAGGLITSGYTF	TGTGCCAGCAGCTTAGTGGCAGGGGGCCTGATAACTTCTGGCTACACCTTC
TRBD1	15	NA	TRBV2	TRBJ1-4	CASRLTGWTNEKLFF	TGTGCCAGCAGACTGACAGGGTGGACTAATGAAAAACTGTTTTTT
TRBD1	17	NA	TRBV10-1	TRBJ2-4	CASSESGQGPIKNIQYF	TGCGCCAGCAGTGAGTCGGGACAGGGGCCCATAAAAAACATTCAGTACTTC
NA	12	NA	TRBV12-3/TRBV12-4	TRBJ1-1	CATGKGDTEAFF	TGTGCCACCGGGAAGGGGGACACTGAAGCTTTCTTT
NA	12	NA	TRBV30	TRBJ1-2	CAWRAGIYGYTF	TGTGCCTGGAGAGCAGGGATCTATGGCTACACCTTC
NA	15	NA	TRBV3-1/TRBV3-2	TRBJ1-5	CASSLGTGSNQPQHF	TGTGCCAGCAGCCTCGGTACAGGATCCAATCAGCCCCAGCATTTT
TRBD2	16	once	TRBV5-4	TRBJ2-3	CASSPGSSGGTDTQYF	TGTGCCAGCAGCCCCGGGTCTAGCGGAGGCACAGATACGCAGTATTTT
TRBD1	16	NA	TRBV6-2/TRBV6-3	TRBJ1-2	CASSRASGTGIIGYTF	TGTGCCAGCAGTCGAGCTTCCGGGACAGGGATAATCGGCTACACCTTC
TRBD2	19	NA	TRBV6-2/TRBV6-3	TRBJ2-1	CASSYSLGSGGAPDNEQFF	TGTGCCAGCAGTTACTCGCTTGGTAGCGGGGGGGCCCCAGACAATGAGCAGTTCTTC
NA	15	NA	TRBV6-5	TRBJ1-6	CASSYSDRPNSPLHF	TGTGCCAGCAGTTACTCTGACAGGCCGAATTCACCCCTCCACTTT
NA	11	NA	TRBV5-5	TRBJ2-2	CASRGSGELFF	TGTGCCAGCCGGGGGTCCGGGGAGCTGTTTTTT
NA	14	NA	TRBV6-2/TRBV6-3	TRBJ1-5	CASSYSGAYQPQHF	TGTGCCAGCAGTTACTCAGGGGCCTATCAGCCCCAGCATTTT
NA	15	NA	TRBV30	TRBJ2-5	CASLGVQGSQETQYF	TGTGCCTCCCTCGGAGTCCAGGGGAGCCAAGAGACCCAGTACTTC
TRBD1	14	NA	TRBV2	TRBJ1-5	CASSRDRGNQPQHF	TGTGCCAGCAGTAGGGACAGGGGCAATCAGCCCCAGCATTTT
NA	11	NA	TRBV5-3	TRBJ2-7	CARSFYYEQYF	TGTGCCAGAAGCTTCTACTACGAGCAGTACTTC
NA	12	NA	TRBV7-9	TRBJ2-1	CASSLGGGEQFF	TGTGCCAGCAGCTTGGGTGGAGGGGAGCAGTTCTTC
TRBD2	16	many	TRBV7-9	TRBJ2-5	CASSLGVAGGQETQYF	TGTGCCAGCAGCTTAGGGGTAGCGGGGGGGCAAGAGACCCAGTACTTC
TRBD1	14	once	TRBV11-3	TRBJ1-6	CASTIQGYNSPLHF	TGTGCCAGCACCATACAGGGGTATAATTCACCCCTCCACTTT
NA	15	NA	TRBV7-9	TRBJ1-2	CASSLEHWAVNGYTF	TGTGCCAGCAGCTTAGAACATTGGGCAGTGAATGGCTACACCTTC
NA	12	once	TRBV2	TRBJ1-2	CASEGQIYGYTF	TGTGCCAGCGAGGGTCAAATTTATGGCTACACCTTC
NA	14	NA	TRBV5-6	TRBJ1-2	CASSLVGTDYGYTF	TGTGCCAGCAGCTTGGTGGGCACTGACTATGGCTACACCTTC
NA	13	NA	TRBV19	TRBJ1-5	CATAQGFNQPQHF	TGTGCCACCGCTCAGGGGTTCAATCAGCCCCAGCATTTT
TRBD1	15	NA	TRBV9	TRBJ1-6	CASSETGTAHSPLHF	TGTGCCAGCAGCGAAACCGGGACAGCTCATTCACCCCTCCACTTT
NA	15	NA	TRBV2	TRBJ1-5	CASTQSGSRNQPQHF	TGTGCCAGCACACAATCGGGGTCACGCAATCAGCCCCAGCATTTT
NA	14	NA	TRBV24-1	TRBJ2-3	CATSDDSGEDTQYF	TGTGCCACCAGTGACGACTCAGGGGAGGATACGCAGTATTTT
TRBD1	15	NA	TRBV19	TRBJ2-3	CASSTPDRDTDTQYF	TGTGCCAGTAGTACCCCCGACAGGGACACAGATACGCAGTATTTT